This entry concerns a single TCR beta chain. Its antigen is not identified. The data were produced by immunoSEQ multiplex PCR, yet TCRdb's version contains in-frame clones alone and is incomplete. Here the sample spans about 480,000 clones, around nine tenths being singletons. Treatment given: some 20 received Ad26.COV2.S at low or high dose, single or two shots; several received placebo; per-sample allocation not given. On day 63 after the first injection, vaccine and placebo recipients gave samples. Donor was an adult aged 18-55 years in Boston. Vaccination used an Ad26 vector expressing Wuhan-strain SARS-CoV-2 spike. This sample is part of a study of Ad26.COV2.S vaccination and SARS-CoV-2 variants. Study-level information: Dosing was one shot or two shots 56 days apart. The study's findings and limits: Comparability of non-spike TCR breadth was observed across vaccine and placebo recipients.

This receptor was obtained from a person aged 18-65 years who received the Ad26.COV2.S COVID-19 vaccine or a placebo. The source was peripheral blood, collected in a trial of Ad26.COV2.S vaccine versus placebo.

The CDR3 DNA is TGTGCCAGCTCACCCCGAAGCAGGGAAAATTACTCTGGGGCCAACGTCCTGACTTTC. Amino acids: CASSPRSRENYSGANVLTF. V usage is TRBV18 and J usage is TRBJ2-6; possible D gene TRBD1, 5 bases. Trimming removed 3 bases at V and 0 bases at J, with 18 bases between. The CDR3 contains 19 residues. Germline CDR1 reads KGHSH; CDR2 reads LQKENI.